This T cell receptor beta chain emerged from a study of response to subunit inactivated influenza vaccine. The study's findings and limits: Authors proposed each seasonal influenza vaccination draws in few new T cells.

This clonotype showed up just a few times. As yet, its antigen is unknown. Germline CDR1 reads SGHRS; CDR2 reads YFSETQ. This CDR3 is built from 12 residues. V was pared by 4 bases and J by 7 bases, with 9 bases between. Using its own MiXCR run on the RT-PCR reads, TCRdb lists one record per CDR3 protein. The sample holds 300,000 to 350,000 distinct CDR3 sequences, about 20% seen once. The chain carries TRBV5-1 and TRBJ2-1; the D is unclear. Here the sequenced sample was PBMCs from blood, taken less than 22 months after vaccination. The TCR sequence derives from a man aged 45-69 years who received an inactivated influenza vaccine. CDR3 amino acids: CASSPRSNEQFF. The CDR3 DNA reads TGCGCCAGCAGCCCACGAAGTAATGAGCAGTTCTTC.